The following is a T cell receptor (beta chain) sequence with its context. The RNA input was roughly 0.45 to 1 ug, and it was reverse transcribed with random hexamers. TCRdb re-called the immunoSEQ multiplex PCR reads with MiXCR, one entry per CDR3 protein. The sample consists of just over 300,000 distinct CDR3 sequences, roughly 94% of them appearing once. The sample belongs to a study of CD8 T cells in Susac syndrome. Germline V lookup: CDR1 MNHEY, CDR2 SVGAGI. Trimming removed 5 bases from V and 6 bases from J; junction bases left unmatched: 10. The CDR3 sequence is 15 residues long. Sequencing was performed on CD4+ T cells from PBMCs. This chain uses TRBV6-5 with TRBJ1-5, with TRBD1 matching 7 bases. This TCR was recovered from a human donor with multiple sclerosis. The CDR3 nucleotides are TGTGCCAGCAGTCAAGACAGGGTCAGGGGTCAGCCCCAGCATTTT. Its protein is CASSQDRVRGQPQHF.